This T cell receptor beta chain was sequenced for a study of beta chain features in type 1 diabetes. Overall study findings and caveats: Across all four CD4+ subsets, people with type 1 diabetes showed modestly shorter TCRB CDR3s.

Staining for CD45RO/CCR7/CD25/CD127/CD95/CD27 allowed sorting of CD4+ naive, central memory, regulatory and stem cell-like memory cells. For this clone: Its antigen is still unknown.

TCRB transcripts that were expressed got sequenced, as all of the isolated RNA had been reverse transcribed. The study sequenced naive, central memory and regulatory T cell samples to an average of about 3.5 million reads. The repertoire was sequenced with immunoSEQ multiplex PCR; TCRdb's copy has only in-frame clones and lacks some. Of some 270,000 clones listed, roughly 10% are singletons. This TCR was recovered from a man younger than 40 with type 1 diabetes. Sequenced: naive CD4+ T cells from blood.

This chain's CDR3 is CASRRGRDGELFF. CDR3 nucleotides: TGTGCCAGCAGAAGGGGGCGCGACGGGGAGCTGTTTTTT. The rearrangement links TRBV28 to TRBJ2-2; 7 nucleotides match TRBD1. The germline V gene has CDR1 MDHEN and CDR2 SYDVKM. V was clipped by 6 bases and J by 7 bases; unmatched bases: 5. This CDR3 comprises 13 residues.